This T cell receptor beta chain was observed in a study of control samples from healthy donors and cancer patients. Produced via immunoSEQ multiplex PCR; TCRdb's table is partial and in-frame only. The sample shows 28,000 or so clones, roughly four fifths of them seen only once. The CDR3 loop spans 13 amino acids. Trimming shortened V by 5 bases and J by 10 bases, and 12 bases separated the two germline ends. Germline V gene data show CDR1 as LGHDT and CDR2 as YNNKEL (reference sequence). This chain connects TRBV3-1 (or the pseudogene TRBV3-2) to TRBJ1-6; the D gene is possibly TRBD1 (5 bases). This clonotype was obtained from a man aged 55 to 70 with colorectal cancer. Sequencing was performed on PBMCs. CDR3 amino acids: CASSLDRRSPLHF. CDR3 in DNA: TGTGCCAGCAGCTTAGACAGACGGTCACCCCTCCACTTT.